Reported below is one TCR beta chain. Its specificity is unknown. Measured with immunoSEQ multiplex PCR; TCRdb has only the in-frame clones, and not every one. This sample has about 2 million clones, with about 95% found just once. This CDR3 has 15 amino acids. Trimming left V 3 bases short and J 3 bases short, with 13 bases between. Germline V gene lookup returns CDR1 MNHEY and CDR2 SMNVEV (reference sequence). This sample was included in a study of shared clonotypes between healthy human individuals. Study-wide results and caveats: Among the subsets, naive ones generally showed larger estimated richness than memory ones.

Naive CD8 populations comprised CD45RO-negative cells positively selected for CCR7, excluding terminally differentiated effector memory CD45RA+ cells. Sequenced material: naive CD8+ T cells sorted from blood. This TCR derives from a man between 18 and 35 years old in good health. The genes are TRBV27 and TRBJ2-3; perhaps D is TRBD1 or TRBD2 (5 bases each). The CDR3 loop is CASSFGQGVTDTQYF. CDR3 DNA sequence: TGTGCCAGCAGTTTCGGGCAGGGAGTGACAGATACGCAGTATTTT.